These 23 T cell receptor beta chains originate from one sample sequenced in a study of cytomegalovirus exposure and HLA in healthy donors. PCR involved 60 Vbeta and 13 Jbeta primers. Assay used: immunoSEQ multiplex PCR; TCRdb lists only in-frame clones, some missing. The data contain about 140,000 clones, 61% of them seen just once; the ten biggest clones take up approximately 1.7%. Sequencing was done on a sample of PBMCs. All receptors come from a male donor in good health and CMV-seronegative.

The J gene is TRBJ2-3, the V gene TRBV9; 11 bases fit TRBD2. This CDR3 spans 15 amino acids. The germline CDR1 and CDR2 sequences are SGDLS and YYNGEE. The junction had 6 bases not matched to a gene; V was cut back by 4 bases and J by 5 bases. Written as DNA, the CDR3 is TGTGCCAGCAGCCCGGGTAGCGGGGGGGTAGATACGCAGTATTTT. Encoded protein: CASSPGSGGVDTQYF. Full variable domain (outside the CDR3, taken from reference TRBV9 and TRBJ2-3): DSGVTQTPKHLITATGQRVTLRCSPRSGDLSVYWYQQSLDQGLQFLIQYYNGEERAKGNILERFSAQQFPDLHSELNLSSLELGDSALYFCASSPGSGGVDTQYFGPGTRLTVL.

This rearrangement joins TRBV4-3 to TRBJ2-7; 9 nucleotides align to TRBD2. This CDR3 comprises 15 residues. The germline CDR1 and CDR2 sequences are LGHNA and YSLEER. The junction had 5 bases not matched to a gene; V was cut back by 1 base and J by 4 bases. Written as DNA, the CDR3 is TGCGCCAGCAGCCAAGCCGGGACTAGCTCTTACGAGCAGTACTTC. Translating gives CASSQAGTSSYEQYF.

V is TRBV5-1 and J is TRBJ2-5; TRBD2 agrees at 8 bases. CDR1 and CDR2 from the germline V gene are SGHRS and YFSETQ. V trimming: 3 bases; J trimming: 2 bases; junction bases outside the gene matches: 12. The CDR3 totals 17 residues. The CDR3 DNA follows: TGCGCCAGCAGCTCAGCCCCGGGACTAGTGGGACAAGAGACCCAGTACTTC. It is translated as CASSSAPGLVGQETQYF.

The CDR3 DNA reads TGTGCTAGTGCCCCCGGACAGGGGGCTGCTGGCTACACCTTC. Translating gives CASAPGQGAAGYTF. The genes are TRBV12-5 and TRBJ1-2; 11 nucleotides line up with TRBD1. CDR1 and CDR2 (germline): LGHNT, FRNRAP. Trimming removed 7 bases from V and 7 bases from J; junction bases left unmatched: 8. The CDR3 runs to 14 residues.

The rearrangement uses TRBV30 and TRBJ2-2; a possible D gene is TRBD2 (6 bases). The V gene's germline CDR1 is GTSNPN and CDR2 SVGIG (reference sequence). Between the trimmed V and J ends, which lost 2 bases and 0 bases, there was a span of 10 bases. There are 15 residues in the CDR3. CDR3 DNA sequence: TGTGCCTGGAGTAGGGGACTCTCGAACACCGGGGAGCTGTTTTTT. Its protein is CAWSRGLSNTGELFF.

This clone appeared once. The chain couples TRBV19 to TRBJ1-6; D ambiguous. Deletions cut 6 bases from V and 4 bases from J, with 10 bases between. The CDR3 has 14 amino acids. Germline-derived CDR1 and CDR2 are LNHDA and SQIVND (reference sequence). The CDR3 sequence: CASRAGPYNSPLHF. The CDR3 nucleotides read TGTGCCAGTAGGGCAGGCCCTTATAATTCACCCCTCCACTTT.

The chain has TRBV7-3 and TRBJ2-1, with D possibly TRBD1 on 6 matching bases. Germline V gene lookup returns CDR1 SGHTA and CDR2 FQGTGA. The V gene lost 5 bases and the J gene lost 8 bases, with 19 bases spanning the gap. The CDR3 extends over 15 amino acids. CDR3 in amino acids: CASSHRQGSTDEQFF. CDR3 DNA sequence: TGTGCCAGCAGCCATCGGCAGGGGTCAACCGATGAGCAGTTCTTC.

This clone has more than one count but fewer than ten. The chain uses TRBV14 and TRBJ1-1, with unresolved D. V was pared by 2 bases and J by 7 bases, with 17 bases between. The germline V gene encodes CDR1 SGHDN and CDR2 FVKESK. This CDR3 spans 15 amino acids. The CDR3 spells CASSQPYAVPGEAFF. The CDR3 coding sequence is TGTGCCAGCAGCCAACCGTACGCGGTTCCTGGTGAAGCTTTCTTT.

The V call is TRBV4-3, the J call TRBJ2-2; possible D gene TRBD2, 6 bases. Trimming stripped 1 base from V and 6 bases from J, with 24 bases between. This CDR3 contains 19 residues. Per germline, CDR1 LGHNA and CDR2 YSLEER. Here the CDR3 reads CASSQGERGLPVVAGELFF. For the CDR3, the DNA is TGCGCCAGCAGCCAAGGGGAACGGGGACTCCCTGTGGTCGCCGGGGAGCTGTTTTTT.

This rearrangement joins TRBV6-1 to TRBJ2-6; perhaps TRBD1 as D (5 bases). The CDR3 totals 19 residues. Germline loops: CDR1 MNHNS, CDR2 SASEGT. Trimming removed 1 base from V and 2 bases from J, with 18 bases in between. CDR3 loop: CASSEVPPTVAAGANVLTF. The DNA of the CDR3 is TGTGCCAGCAGTGAAGTCCCACCGACAGTGGCAGCTGGGGCCAACGTCCTGACTTTC.

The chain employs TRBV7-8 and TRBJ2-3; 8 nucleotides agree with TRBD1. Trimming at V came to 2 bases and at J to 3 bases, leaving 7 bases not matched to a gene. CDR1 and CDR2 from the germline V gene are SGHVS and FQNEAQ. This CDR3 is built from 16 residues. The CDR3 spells CASSLFAGGPTDTQYF. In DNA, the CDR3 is TGTGCCAGCAGCTTATTCGCAGGGGGCCCGACAGATACGCAGTATTTT. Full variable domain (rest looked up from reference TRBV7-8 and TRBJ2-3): GAGVSQSPRYKVAKRGQDVALRCDPISGHVSLFWYQQALGQGPEFLTYFQNEAQLDKSGLPSDRFFAERPEGSVSTLKIQRTQQEDSAVYLCASSLFAGGPTDTQYFGPGTRLTVL.

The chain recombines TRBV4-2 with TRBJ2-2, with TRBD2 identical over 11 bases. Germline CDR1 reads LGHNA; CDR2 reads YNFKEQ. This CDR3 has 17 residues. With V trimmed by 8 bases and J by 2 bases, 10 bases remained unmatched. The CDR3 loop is CASSEPSGGLNTGELFF. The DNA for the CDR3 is TGTGCCAGCTCCGAACCTAGCGGGGGGCTCAACACCGGGGAGCTGTTTTTT.

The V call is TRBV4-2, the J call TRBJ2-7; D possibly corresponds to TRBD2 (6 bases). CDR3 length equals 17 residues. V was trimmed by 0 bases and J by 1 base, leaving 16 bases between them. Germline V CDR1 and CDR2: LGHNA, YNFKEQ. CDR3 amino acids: CASSQDIVRGPSYEQYF. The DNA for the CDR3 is TGTGCCAGCAGCCAAGATATCGTGCGGGGACCTTCCTACGAGCAGTACTTC.

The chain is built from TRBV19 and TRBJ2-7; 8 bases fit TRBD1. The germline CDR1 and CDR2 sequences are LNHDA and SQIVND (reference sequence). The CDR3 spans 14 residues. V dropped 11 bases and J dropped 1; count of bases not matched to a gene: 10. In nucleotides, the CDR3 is TGTGCCCGCACAATCCACAGGGGGTCCTACGAGCAGTACTTC. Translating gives CARTIHRGSYEQYF.

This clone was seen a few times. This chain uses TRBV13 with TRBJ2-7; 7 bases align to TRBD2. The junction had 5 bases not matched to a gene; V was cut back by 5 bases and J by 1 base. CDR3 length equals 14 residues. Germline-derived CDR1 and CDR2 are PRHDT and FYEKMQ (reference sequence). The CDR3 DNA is TGTGCCAGCAGCAAAGGGGACTATTCCTACGAGCAGTACTTC. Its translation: CASSKGDYSYEQYF.

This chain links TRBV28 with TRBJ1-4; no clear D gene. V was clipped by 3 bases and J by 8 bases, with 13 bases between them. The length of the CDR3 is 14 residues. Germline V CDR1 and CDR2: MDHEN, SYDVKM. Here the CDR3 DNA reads TGTGCCAGCAGTTTCGGCGGGTTAGGGGAAAAACTGTTTTTT. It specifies CASSFGGLGEKLFF.

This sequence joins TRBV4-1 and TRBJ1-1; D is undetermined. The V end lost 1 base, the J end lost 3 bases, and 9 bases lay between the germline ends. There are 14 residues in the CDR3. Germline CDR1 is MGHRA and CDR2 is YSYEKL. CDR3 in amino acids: CASSQVTGYTEAFF. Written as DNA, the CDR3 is TGCGCCAGCAGCCAAGTTACCGGGTACACTGAAGCTTTCTTT.

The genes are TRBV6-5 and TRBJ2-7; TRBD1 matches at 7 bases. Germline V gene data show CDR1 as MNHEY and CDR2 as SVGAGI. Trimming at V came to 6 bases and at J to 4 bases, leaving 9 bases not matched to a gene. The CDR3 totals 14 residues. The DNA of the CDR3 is TGTGCCAGCAGGACCAGGACAGGACCTTACGAGCAGTACTTC. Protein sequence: CASRTRTGPYEQYF.

The CDR3 protein is CASDPMPGNTGELFF. The CDR3 DNA sequence: TGTGCCAGCGACCCAATGCCAGGGAACACCGGGGAGCTGTTTTTT. This chain uses TRBV2 with TRBJ2-2; D is unclear. The length of the CDR3 is 15 residues. CDR1 and CDR2 from the germline V gene are SNHLY and FYNNEI. The V and J ends lost 8 bases and 1 base respectively, with 14 bases between them.

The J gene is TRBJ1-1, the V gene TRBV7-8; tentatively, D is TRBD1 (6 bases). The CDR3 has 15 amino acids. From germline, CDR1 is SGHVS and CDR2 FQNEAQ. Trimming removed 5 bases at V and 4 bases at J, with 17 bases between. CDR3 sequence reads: CASSRGTHQGTEAFF. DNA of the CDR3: TGTGCCAGCAGCAGGGGGACACACCAGGGCACTGAAGCTTTCTTT.

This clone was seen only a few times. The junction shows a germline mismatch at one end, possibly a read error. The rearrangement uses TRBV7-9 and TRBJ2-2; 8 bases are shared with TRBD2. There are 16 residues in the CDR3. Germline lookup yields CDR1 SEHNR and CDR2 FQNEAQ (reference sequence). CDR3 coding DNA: TGTGCCTGCAGCCCAGACCGGGGGGGGTTTTCCGGGGAGCTGTTTTTT. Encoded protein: CACSPDRGGFSGELFF.

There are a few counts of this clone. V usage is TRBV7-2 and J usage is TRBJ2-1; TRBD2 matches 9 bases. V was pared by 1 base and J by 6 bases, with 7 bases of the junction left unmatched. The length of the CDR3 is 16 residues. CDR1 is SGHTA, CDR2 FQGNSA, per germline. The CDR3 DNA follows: TGTGCCAGCAGCTTAGGGGGCGGGGGGGCCGGCAATGAGCAGTTCTTC. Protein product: CASSLGGGGAGNEQFF.

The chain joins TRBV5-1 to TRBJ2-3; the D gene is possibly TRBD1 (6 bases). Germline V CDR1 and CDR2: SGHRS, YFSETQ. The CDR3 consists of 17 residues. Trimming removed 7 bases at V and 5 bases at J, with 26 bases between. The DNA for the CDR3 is TGCGCCAGCTCCATTGGGCCCCAACAGGGCGGAGGAGATACGCAGTATTTT. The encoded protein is CASSIGPQQGGGDTQYF.